The clone carrying this T cell receptor (beta chain) has just a few counts. This CDR3 has 13 residues. V was cut by 3 bases and J by 1 base, with 7 bases left in between. From germline, CDR1 is SGHNT and CDR2 YYREEE (reference sequence). The data stem from a study of blood T cell repertoires in COVID-19. Assay used: immunoSEQ multiplex PCR; TCRdb lists only in-frame clones, some missing. The sample carries 98,000 or so clones, approximately 87% recorded once. The chain employs TRBV5-4 and TRBJ2-5; D call uncertain. Sequencing was carried out using peripheral blood. This clonotype originated in a man aged 50 to 60 with acute or convalescent COVID-19. CDR3 region: CASSWASQETQYF. Written as DNA, the CDR3 is TGTGCCAGCAGCTGGGCGAGCCAAGAGACCCAGTACTTC.